The 26 T cell receptor beta chains below were found in one sample sequenced in a study of T cells after posttransplantation cyclophosphamide. The repertoire was sequenced with immunoSEQ multiplex PCR; TCRdb's copy has only in-frame clones and lacks some. The sample lists more than 10,000 clones; 80% to 95% were seen once. Busulfan-fludarabine conditioning, marrow transplant, and cyclophosphamide on days +3 and +4 were administered. The sample in question was PBMCs, obtained after allogeneic stem cell transplant with posttransplant cyclophosphamide. All receptors come from a female patient younger than 45 who received an allogeneic stem cell transplant from an unrelated donor, was CMV-positive, and had no GVHD. The T cells may come from the graft donor.

This chain connects TRBV19 to TRBJ1-1; 9 nucleotides line up with TRBD1. The length of the CDR3 is 14 residues. With 5 bases clipped from V and 4 bases from J, the junction kept 5 bases outside the gene matches. Germline CDR1 and CDR2: LNHDA and SQIVND (reference sequence). The CDR3 spells CASSEGDRATEAFF. The CDR3, as DNA: TGTGCCAGTAGTGAAGGGGACAGGGCCACTGAAGCTTTCTTT.

The chain recombines TRBV28 with TRBJ2-7; a possible D gene is TRBD2 (7 bases). The germline V gene has CDR1 MDHEN and CDR2 SYDVKM. The CDR3 loop spans 12 amino acids. Trimming shortened V by 6 bases and J by 9 bases, and 15 bases separated the two germline ends. The CDR3 coding sequence is TGTGCCAGCAGCCTACGGGGGGCAGGGCAGTACTTC. It is translated as CASSLRGAGQYF.

This chain joins TRBV4-1 and TRBJ2-3, with TRBD2 as a possible D gene (5 bases). The V end lost 1 base, the J end lost 0 bases, and 20 bases lay between the germline ends. Germline V gene sequence: CDR1 MGHRA, CDR2 YSYEKL. The length of the CDR3 is 19 residues. The CDR3 nucleotides read TGCGCCAGCAGCCAAGGGTTCGCGGGCGTCCTTCATAGCACAGATACGCAGTATTTT. This encodes CASSQGFAGVLHSTDTQYF.

The chain links TRBV27 to TRBJ1-2; maybe TRBD1 (5 bases). V was clipped by 3 bases and J by 7 bases, with 15 bases between them. Germline V lookup: CDR1 MNHEY, CDR2 SMNVEV (reference sequence). This CDR3 region has 14 residues. CDR3 nucleotides: TGTGCCAGCAGTTTTCAGGGAAGCACCGGTGGCTACACCTTC. This gives the protein CASSFQGSTGGYTF.

The chain employs TRBV28 and TRBJ2-7; 7 bases align to TRBD2. J gave up 3 bases and V 3 bases, and 5 bases lay outside the gene matches. The CDR3 is 14 residues long. CDR1 is MDHEN, CDR2 SYDVKM, per germline. CDR3 residues: CASSFGRAGYEQYF. The DNA of the CDR3 is TGTGCCAGCAGTTTTGGGAGGGCAGGCTACGAGCAGTACTTC.

The chain is built from TRBV27 and TRBJ2-7, with TRBD1 as a possible D gene (5 bases). This CDR3 comprises 15 residues. Germline V lookup: CDR1 MNHEY, CDR2 SMNVEV (reference sequence). Trimming removed 6 bases at V and 3 bases at J, with 18 bases between. In DNA form, the CDR3 reads TGTGCCAGCAGAATCGACAGCCTCCGAATCTACGAGCAGTACTTC. It is translated as CASRIDSLRIYEQYF.

The chain combines TRBV18 with TRBJ2-6, with 9 bases fitting TRBD1. The length of the CDR3 is 17 residues. V shed 6 bases, J shed 2 bases, and the junction held 8 bases outside the gene matches. Germline CDR1 is KGHSH and CDR2 is LQKENI. The CDR3 loop reads CASSPDRGLAGANVLTF. CDR3 sequence (DNA): TGTGCCAGCTCGCCGGACAGGGGTTTAGCTGGGGCCAACGTCCTGACTTTC.

V is TRBV10-1 and J is TRBJ2-7, with TRBD2 as a possible D gene (6 bases). V was clipped by 3 bases and J by 0 bases, with 9 bases between them. In germline, CDR1 is WNHNN, CDR2 SYGVQD (reference sequence). This CDR3 contains 14 residues. The CDR3 coding sequence is TGCGCCAGCAGTGACGGGGGAACCTCCTACGAGCAGTACTTC. It encodes CASSDGGTSYEQYF.

V is TRBV28 and J is TRBJ2-5; D perhaps matches TRBD2 (6 bases). Judging by the DNA end, TRBJ2-7 fits better; the J call may be wrong. The CDR3 runs to 12 residues. Germline CDR1 MDHEN, CDR2 SYDVKM. The DNA for the CDR3 is TGTGCCAGCAGACTGGGAGGCTCCGAGCAGTACTTC. Amino acid sequence: CASRLGGSEQYF.

This CDR3 reads CAWSDRGNEQFF. CDR3 nucleotide sequence: TGTGCCTGGAGTGACCGCGGGAATGAGCAGTTCTTC. This chain uses TRBV30 with TRBJ2-1; maybe TRBD2 (5 bases). This CDR3 region has 12 residues. CDR1 GTSNPN and CDR2 SVGIG come from the germline V gene (reference sequence). V lost 1 base and J lost 7, with 8 bases in between.

The V gene is TRBV7-9, the J gene TRBJ2-2, with D maybe TRBD1 (6 bases). This CDR3 comprises 16 residues. From germline, CDR1 is SEHNR and CDR2 FQNEAQ (reference sequence). Trimming left V 4 bases short and J 4 bases short, with 16 bases between. This CDR3 is CASSSTRQVSTGELFF. CDR3 DNA: TGTGCCAGCAGCTCCACCCGACAGGTTTCCACCGGGGAGCTGTTTTTT.

The genes are TRBV5-1 and TRBJ2-7, with 9 bases matching TRBD1. The CDR3 sequence is 14 residues long. V was pared by 4 bases and J by 4 bases, with 6 bases of the junction left unmatched. The germline gives CDR1 SGHRS, CDR2 YFSETQ. This chain's CDR3 is CASSTGQGTYEQYF. The CDR3 nucleotides are TGCGCCAGCAGCACGGGACAGGGAACGTACGAGCAGTACTTC.

This clone was recorded once. The gene calls are TRBV6-1 and TRBJ1-5; D call uncertain. Germline lookup yields CDR1 MNHNS and CDR2 SASEGT. CDR3 length equals 14 residues. V dropped 5 bases and J dropped 5 bases, with 13 bases sitting between them. CDR3 coding DNA: TGTGCCAGCAGTCCCGTGAGGGAAGATCAGCCCCAGCATTTT. Amino acid sequence: CASSPVREDQPQHF.

This chain joins TRBV5-1 and TRBJ2-7, with 7 bases identical to TRBD1. The length of the CDR3 is 14 residues. Germline CDR1 and CDR2: SGHRS and YFSETQ. V shed 7 bases and J 7 bases; nucleotides not matched to a gene: 14. CDR3 coding DNA: TGCGCCAGCTCACAGGGGTTTGATTCGGGAGAGCAGTACTTC. It codes for CASSQGFDSGEQYF.

This chain uses TRBV19 with TRBJ1-1, with D perhaps matching TRBD1 (6 bases). The CDR3 runs to 14 residues. From germline, CDR1 is LNHDA and CDR2 SQIVND (reference sequence). V lost 6 bases, J lost 4 bases, and 15 bases lay in between. The CDR3 loop is CASRHREGGTEAFF. CDR3 sequence (DNA): TGTGCCAGTAGGCACAGGGAAGGGGGCACTGAAGCTTTCTTT. Together with reference TRBV19 and TRBJ1-1, the CDR3 gives the full variable domain: DGGITQSPKYLFRKEGQNVTLSCEQNLNHDAMYWYRQDPGQGLRLIYYSQIVNDFQKGDIAEGYSVSREKKESFPLTVTSAQKNPTAFYLCASRHREGGTEAFFGQGTRLTVV.

This clone has just one count. The rearrangement uses TRBV9 and TRBJ2-2, with D perhaps matching TRBD2 (7 bases). The V end was cut by 4 bases, the J end by 7 bases, with 11 bases between. There are 13 residues in the CDR3. Looked up from germline, CDR1 is SGDLS and CDR2 is YYNGEE. The DNA of the CDR3 is TGTGCCAGCAGCCAGGGGAGGGGCGGGGAGCTGTTTTTT. Translating it yields CASSQGRGGELFF.

Only one count was recorded for this clone. The chain links TRBV4-1 to TRBJ2-1; no firm D call. CDR1 MGHRA and CDR2 YSYEKL come from the germline V gene. Trimming pared 3 bases from V and 4 bases from J, leaving 16 bases between. The CDR3 covers 16 residues. CDR3 DNA: TGCGCCAGCAGCCAGGCCGACCTAGTGAGTTACAATGAGCAGTTCTTC. Amino acid sequence: CASSQADLVSYNEQFF.

The chain joins TRBV15 to TRBJ2-1; possibly TRBD2 for D (6 bases). V shed 1 base and J shed 4 bases, with 23 bases lying between them. Germline loops: CDR1 LNHNV, CDR2 YYDKDF (reference sequence). The CDR3 loop spans 19 amino acids. The CDR3 nucleotides are TGTGCCACCAGCAGAGTCCTAACCCGACTGGGACTTCCATACAATGAGCAGTTCTTC. This sequence encodes CATSRVLTRLGLPYNEQFF.

The chain combines TRBV29-1 with TRBJ1-2, with D perhaps TRBD1 (5 bases). Trimming left V 1 base short and J 6 bases short, with 12 bases between. The CDR3 loop spans 13 amino acids. Germline-derived CDR1 and CDR2 are SQVTM and ANQGSEA. The CDR3 sequence: CSVEGGESNGYTF. The CDR3 DNA reads as TGCAGCGTTGAAGGGGGCGAAAGTAATGGCTACACCTTC.

This clone has just one count. This chain joins TRBV6-1 and TRBJ2-7; TRBD1 matches 7 bases. In germline, CDR1 is MNHNS, CDR2 SASEGT. This CDR3 has 14 amino acids. V lost 7 bases, J lost 6 bases, and 12 bases stayed unmatched. Here the CDR3 DNA reads TGTGCCAGCAAAGGGGTAAAGGGGGCCAGCGAGCAGTACTTC. Its protein product is CASKGVKGASEQYF.

In this sample, this clone turned up a few times. The chain is built from TRBV11-2 and TRBJ2-7, with 10 bases aligning to TRBD1. Germline loops: CDR1 SGHAT, CDR2 FQNNGV. J was trimmed by 5 bases and V by 2 bases; bases with no gene match: 12. The CDR3 loop spans 17 amino acids. CDR3 region: CASSLKLRDRGNHEQYF. DNA for the CDR3: TGTGCCAGCAGCTTAAAGCTGCGGGACAGGGGAAATCACGAGCAGTACTTC. Full variable domain (rest looked up from reference TRBV11-2 and TRBJ2-7): EAGVAQSPRYKIIEKRQSVAFWCNPISGHATLYWYQQILGQGPKLLIQFQNNGVVDDSQLPKDRFSAERLKGVDSTLKIQPAKLEDSAVYLCASSLKLRDRGNHEQYFGPGTRLTVT.

This chain links TRBV5-1 with TRBJ1-2; no reliable D call. This CDR3 has 18 amino acids. Germline lookup yields CDR1 SGHRS and CDR2 YFSETQ. V was cut by 0 bases and J by 9 bases, with 27 bases left in between. In DNA, the CDR3 is TGCGCCAGCAGCTTGGAGGCAGGCTCTATGCTCCGGACGGGGAGCTACACCTTC. It encodes CASSLEAGSMLRTGSYTF.

This chain joins TRBV27 and TRBJ2-7; possible D gene TRBD1, 5 bases. Trimming removed 5 bases from V and 2 bases from J, with 13 bases in between. Per germline, CDR1 MNHEY and CDR2 SMNVEV (reference sequence). This CDR3 region has 14 residues. In DNA, the CDR3 is TGTGCCAGCAGTGAACGACAGTATACCTACGAGCAGTACTTC. This gives the protein CASSERQYTYEQYF.

The chain links TRBV9 to TRBJ2-3, with 11 bases matching TRBD2. CDR3 length: 16 residues. V trimming: 2 bases; J trimming: 3 bases; junction bases outside the gene matches: 5. The germline CDR1 and CDR2 sequences are SGDLS and YYNGEE. The CDR3 is CASSVSGRAGTDTQYF. The CDR3 DNA sequence: TGTGCCAGCAGCGTTAGCGGGAGGGCCGGGACAGATACGCAGTATTTT.

The V call is TRBV9, the J call TRBJ1-2; weak D call: TRBD1 (5 bases). The CDR3 totals 14 residues. The germline V gene has CDR1 SGDLS and CDR2 YYNGEE. Trimming cost V 3 bases and J 7 bases, with 16 bases left between them. The CDR3 DNA follows: TGTGCCAGCAGCGGATCCAAAATCGGGGGTGGCTACACCTTC. Amino acids: CASSGSKIGGGYTF.

The V and J genes are TRBV19 and TRBJ1-1, with D possibly matching TRBD1 (5 bases). This CDR3 has 15 amino acids. Germline V gives CDR1 LNHDA, CDR2 SQIVND (reference sequence). Trimming took off 0 bases at V and 5 bases at J, with 13 bases between the two ends. CDR3 residues: CASSIEKGQRTEAFF. In nucleotides, the CDR3 is TGTGCCAGTAGTATAGAGAAGGGGCAAAGGACTGAAGCTTTCTTT.